The 27 T cell receptor beta chains in this list originate from one sample, sequenced in a study of post-analysis software for immune sequencing data. Study findings and constraints: Relative to controls, patients had several TRBV segments at higher frequency, with TRBV5-6, TRBV5-1 and TRBV20-1 among these.

Unique molecular identifiers tagged the TCR beta cDNA libraries. Each CDR3 protein is one row after TCRdb ran MiXCR on the PCR reads. In the table there are fewer than 600,000 distinct CDR3 sequences, nearly 45% of which are singletons. Which antigens these TCRs recognize remains unknown. Input material: blood. Receptor source: a girl between 5 and 17 years old with multiple sclerosis.

This clonotype was counted between two and nine times. V and J are TRBV7-8 and TRBJ2-5, with D possibly matching TRBD1 (5 bases). The CDR3 runs to 13 residues. Trimming shortened V by 5 bases and J by 11 bases, and 18 bases separated the two germline ends. Germline CDR1 and CDR2: SGHVS and FQNEAQ. The CDR3 protein is CASSDGRREEQYF. CDR3 DNA sequence: TGTGCCAGCAGCGACGGCCGCAGGGAAGAGCAGTACTTC.

To note about this clonotype: One end of the junction fails to match germline, which may point to a read error. CDR3 sequence: CASSLRPWLAGNSYEQYF. CDR3 DNA sequence: TGTGCCAGCAGTTTACGACCCTGGCTAGCGGGGAACTCCTATGAGCAGTACTTC. The chain carries TRBV28 and TRBJ2-7; 9 bases line up with TRBD2. The CDR3 covers 18 residues. Germline assignment: CDR1 MDHEN and CDR2 SYDVKM.

This clonotype was found a few times. The chain employs TRBV20-1 and TRBJ2-1; possibly TRBD1 for D (5 bases). V was clipped by 0 bases and J by 4 bases, with 13 bases between them. Germline-derived CDR1 and CDR2 are DFQATT and SNEGSKA (reference sequence). The CDR3 contains 15 residues. The CDR3, as DNA: TGCAGTGCTAGAGATCTCGGACAACTATACAATGAGCAGTTCTTC. It codes for CSARDLGQLYNEQFF.

This chain links TRBV7-9 with TRBJ1-2; D remains unclear. The CDR3 covers 11 residues. Germline loops: CDR1 SEHNR, CDR2 FQNEAQ (reference sequence). The V end lost 3 bases, the J end lost 10 bases, and 9 bases lay between the germline ends. CDR3 amino acids: CASSFSGVYTF. CDR3 DNA sequence: TGTGCCAGCAGCTTCTCTGGAGTCTACACCTTC.

The gene calls are TRBV5-1 and TRBJ2-7, with D hard to call. Germline-derived CDR1 and CDR2 are SGHRS and YFSETQ. The CDR3 has 15 amino acids. V was clipped by 3 bases and J by 4 bases, with 17 bases between them. The CDR3 is CASSSPGSERYEQYF. As DNA, the CDR3 is TGCGCCAGCAGCTCCCCGGGCTCCGAGAGGTACGAGCAGTACTTC.

The chain's CDR3 is CASSQSRAETQYF. The CDR3 DNA reads as TGTGCCAGCAGCCAATCCAGGGCAGAGACCCAGTACTTC. J is TRBJ2-5 and V is TRBV4-2, with D maybe TRBD1 (5 bases). V was shortened by 2 bases and J by 4 bases, with 8 bases between the two germline ends. CDR3 length: 13 amino acids. Germline V gene lookup returns CDR1 LGHNA and CDR2 YNFKEQ.

This clonotype was counted only a few times. V is TRBV10-3 and J is TRBJ2-7; the D gene is possibly TRBD2 (5 bases). Trimming removed 0 bases at V and 2 bases at J, with 5 bases between. Germline V CDR1 and CDR2: ENHRY, SYGVKD. The CDR3 spans 13 residues. DNA of the CDR3: TGTGCCATCAGTGAGTCGACTACCTACGAGCAGTACTTC. It specifies CAISESTTYEQYF.

This chain joins TRBV12-3 or TRBV12-4 and TRBJ2-7; no firm D call. The CDR3 extends over 15 amino acids. Trimming removed 8 bases at V and 1 base at J, with 18 bases between. The CDR3 reads CASRTPAVGSYEQYF. CDR3 sequence (DNA): TGTGCCAGCCGAACCCCCGCGGTAGGTTCCTACGAGCAGTACTTC.

V is TRBV6-2 or TRBV6-3 and J is TRBJ2-7; TRBD2 matches at 14 bases. The CDR3 has 18 residues. V was clipped by 5 bases and J by 2 bases; unmatched bases: 11. The V gene's germline CDR1 is MNHEY and CDR2 SVGEGT. The CDR3 sequence is CASSETSGRAVAAYEQYF. In DNA form, the CDR3 reads TGTGCCAGCAGTGAGACTAGCGGGAGGGCCGTAGCGGCCTACGAGCAGTACTTC.

The chain uses TRBV14 and TRBJ2-1; no firm D call. The length of the CDR3 is 11 residues. V dropped 4 bases and J dropped 8 bases, with 6 bases sitting between them. Per the germline V gene, CDR1 is SGHDN and CDR2 is FVKESK. CDR3 protein: CASSPTDEQFF. CDR3 coding DNA: TGTGCCAGCAGCCCGACTGATGAGCAGTTCTTC.

This clonotype was detected only a few times. This chain links TRBV29-1 with TRBJ2-1; TRBD2 might be the D (5 bases). Germline loops: CDR1 SQVTM, CDR2 ANQGSEA. The CDR3 spans 13 residues. V was clipped by 4 bases and J by 4 bases, with 11 bases between them. The DNA for the CDR3 is TGCAGCGTTGTGTCGGGAATGTACAATGAGCAGTTCTTC. Protein: CSVVSGMYNEQFF.

The chain is built from TRBV28 and TRBJ2-7, with D tentatively TRBD1 (5 bases). V lost 2 bases and J 3 bases, leaving 20 bases between the germline ends. CDR1 MDHEN and CDR2 SYDVKM come from the germline V gene. The CDR3 runs to 17 residues. The CDR3, as DNA: TGTGCCAGCAGTTTAGACACAGCCAGGGTAAAGTTCTACGAGCAGTACTTC. Residues: CASSLDTARVKFYEQYF.

The CDR3 sequence: CASGLRDRGDQPQHF. As DNA, the CDR3 is TGTGCCAGCGGACTCCGGGACAGGGGAGATCAGCCCCAGCATTTT. The chain combines TRBV6-1 with TRBJ1-5; 10 bases agree with TRBD1. This CDR3 comprises 15 residues. V was clipped by 8 bases and J by 5 bases; unmatched bases: 9. Germline CDR1 reads MNHNS; CDR2 reads SASEGT.

With regard to this clonotype: At one boundary the junction diverges from the germline segment, which might be a read error. The gene calls are TRBV12-3 or TRBV12-4 and TRBJ1-5; D unclear. CDR3 length: 15 residues. In nucleotides, the CDR3 is TGTGCCTGCAGTTTAGGCCTCCGAAGTCGGCAGCCCCAGCATTTT. Translation gives CACSLGLRSRQPQHF.

The chain carries TRBV27 and TRBJ1-2, with no clear D. V gave up 3 bases and J gave up 5 bases, with 10 bases separating them. The CDR3 runs 13 residues. Germline V gene sequence: CDR1 MNHEY, CDR2 SMNVEV (reference sequence). The CDR3 DNA reads TGTGCCAGCAGTTTCGGCAGCGAGTATGGCTACACCTTC. Its protein product is CASSFGSEYGYTF.

This clonotype was observed a single time. The chain recombines TRBV20-1 with TRBJ2-1; TRBD2 agrees at 13 bases. Matching the DNA end better, TRBJ2-7 makes the J call doubtful. This CDR3 contains 15 residues. CDR1 is DFQATT, CDR2 SNEGSKA, per germline (reference sequence). CDR3 DNA sequence: TGCAGTGCAACCGGGACTAGCGGGACCTACAATGAGCAGTACTTC. It translates to CSATGTSGTYNEQYF.

V is TRBV12-3 or TRBV12-4 and J is TRBJ2-5; 7 nucleotides align to TRBD2. J gave up 0 bases and V 5 bases, and 12 bases lay outside the gene matches. The CDR3 totals 17 residues. The CDR3 sequence is CASSPSRGLPYQETQYF. The CDR3 coding sequence is TGTGCCAGCAGTCCCAGTAGGGGACTACCATACCAAGAGACCCAGTACTTC.

CDR3 residues: CASSLGHTGARESIYNEQFF. The CDR3 DNA sequence: TGCGCCAGCAGCTTGGGGCATACGGGCGCGCGGGAGAGCATCTACAATGAGCAGTTCTTC. This rearrangement joins TRBV5-1 to TRBJ2-1, with TRBD2 matching 7 bases. The CDR3 covers 20 residues. V dropped 0 bases and J dropped 3; count of bases not matched to a gene: 18. Germline CDR1 SGHRS, CDR2 YFSETQ.

The gene calls are TRBV10-3 and TRBJ2-1, with TRBD2 identical over 11 bases. The CDR3 loop spans 16 amino acids. The germline V gene encodes CDR1 ENHRY and CDR2 SYGVKD. The V segment lost 4 bases and the J segment 5 bases; nucleotides outside the gene matches: 7. The CDR3: CAISVSGTSGHNEQFF. CDR3 sequence (DNA): TGTGCCATCAGTGTCAGCGGGACTAGCGGCCACAATGAGCAGTTCTTC.

This clonotype appeared a few times. V and J are TRBV7-9 and TRBJ2-7; TRBD1 might be the D (8 bases). Trimming pared 7 bases from V and 6 bases from J, leaving 16 bases between. The CDR3 sequence is 13 residues long. Germline CDR1 is SEHNR and CDR2 is FQNEAQ (reference sequence). The CDR3 coding sequence is TGTGCCAGCACCACAGGGGGAGGGGGCGAGCAGTACTTC. Translation: CASTTGGGGEQYF.

The chain recombines TRBV7-6 with TRBJ2-1, with D maybe TRBD2 (7 bases). This CDR3 has 15 amino acids. V was shortened by 5 bases and J by 8 bases, with 19 bases between the two germline ends. Germline V gene sequence: CDR1 SGHVS, CDR2 FNYEAQ. The CDR3, as DNA: TGTGCCAGCAGCCGGACTGAGGGGGGGCTTGATGAGCAGTTCTTC. It specifies CASSRTEGGLDEQFF.

The chain has TRBV6-2 or TRBV6-3 and TRBJ2-7, with D tentatively TRBD2 (6 bases). CDR3 size: 15 residues. Trimming removed 5 bases from V and 5 bases from J, with 19 bases in between. Germline CDR1 reads MNHEY; CDR2 reads SVGEGT. CDR3 residues: CASSRVRQGGDEQYF. CDR3 DNA sequence: TGTGCCAGCAGTCGGGTTCGTCAGGGAGGCGACGAGCAGTACTTC.

The V gene is TRBV10-3, the J gene TRBJ1-5; TRBD1 matches 7 bases. Trimming at V came to 3 bases and at J to 0 bases, leaving 2 bases not matched to a gene. This CDR3 region has 15 residues. Germline CDR1 reads ENHRY; CDR2 reads SYGVKD. CDR3 region: CAISDGQDSNQPQHF. In DNA form, the CDR3 reads TGTGCCATCAGTGATGGACAGGATAGCAATCAGCCCCAGCATTTT.

This clonotype has only a few counts. V usage is TRBV6-5 and J usage is TRBJ1-5; D remains unclear. Germline V lookup: CDR1 MNHEY, CDR2 SVGAGI. V lost 6 bases and J 6 bases, leaving 12 bases between the germline ends. The CDR3 has 13 amino acids. CDR3: CASSPWGGQPQHF. CDR3 sequence (DNA): TGTGCCAGCAGCCCATGGGGAGGTCAGCCCCAGCATTTT.

As to this clonotype: The junction departs from germline at one end; a sequencing error may be responsible. This rearrangement joins TRBV6-1 to TRBJ2-3; the D gene is possibly TRBD2 (8 bases). CDR3 length equals 16 residues. Germline V lookup: CDR1 MNHNS, CDR2 SASEGT. In DNA, the CDR3 is TGTGCCAGCAGTGCTCGGGAGGGGGCTAGCACAGATGCGCAGTATTTT. Protein product: CASSAREGASTDAQYF.

The chain has TRBV5-8 and TRBJ2-5, with TRBD2 matching over 11 bases. Germline V gene lookup returns CDR1 SGHTS and CDR2 YDEGEE. The CDR3 extends over 16 amino acids. V was pared by 4 bases and J by 5 bases, with 10 bases of the junction left unmatched. The CDR3 region is CASSPKTSGARETQYF. The CDR3 DNA is TGTGCCAGCAGCCCGAAGACTAGCGGGGCCCGGGAGACCCAGTACTTC. Full variable domain (outside the CDR3, taken from reference TRBV5-8 and TRBJ2-5): EAGVTQSPTHLIKTRGQQATLRCSPISGHTSVYWYQQALGLGLQFLLWYDEGEERNRGNFPPRFSGRQFPNYSSELNVNALELEDSALYLCASSPKTSGARETQYFGPGTRLLVL.

CDR3 in DNA: TGTGCCAGCAGCGTAGCTCATTGGAGGGGAGTCGAAAGCACAGATACGCAGTATTTT. Translating it yields CASSVAHWRGVESTDTQYF. The gene calls are TRBV9 and TRBJ2-3; D is perhaps TRBD2 (6 bases). Looked up from germline, CDR1 is SGDLS and CDR2 is YYNGEE. The V gene lost 0 bases and the J gene lost 0 bases, with 20 bases spanning the gap. The CDR3 is made up of 19 amino acids. The variable domain in full, completed from reference TRBV9 and TRBJ2-3, reads DSGVTQTPKHLITATGQRVTLRCSPRSGDLSVYWYQQSLDQGLQFLIQYYNGEERAKGNILERFSAQQFPDLHSELNLSSLELGDSALYFCASSVAHWRGVESTDTQYFGPGTRLTVL.